A single sample is the source of the 30 T cell receptor beta chains below, sequenced in a study of control samples from healthy donors and cancer patients. Measured with immunoSEQ multiplex PCR; TCRdb has only the in-frame clones, and not every one. This sample yields about 170,000 clones, of which 93% are seen a single time; 4.1% belongs to the top ten. What was sequenced was blood. Receptors were obtained from an older woman in good health.

V usage is TRBV2 and J usage is TRBJ2-7; TRBD1 aligns across 8 bases. J gave up 2 bases and V 6 bases, and 6 bases lay outside the gene matches. Germline-derived CDR1 and CDR2 are SNHLY and FYNNEI. CDR3 size: 14 residues. The CDR3 sequence: CASRTRDRTYEQYF. The CDR3 nucleotides read TGTGCCAGCAGAACCCGGGACAGGACCTACGAGCAGTACTTC.

The count of this clone is one. The rearrangement uses TRBV4-1 and TRBJ2-5; possibly TRBD1 or TRBD2 for D (6 bases each). Germline V gives CDR1 MGHRA, CDR2 YSYEKL. This CDR3 spans 18 amino acids. V lost 0 bases and J lost 8, with 25 bases in between. CDR3 sequence reads: CASSQEVLGQGRIGTQYF. CDR3 DNA sequence: TGCGCCAGCAGCCAAGAAGTGTTGGGCCAGGGGAGGATTGGAACCCAGTACTTC.

The V call is TRBV2, the J call TRBJ1-2; 8 bases agree with TRBD1. CDR3 length equals 15 residues. Germline V gene lookup returns CDR1 SNHLY and CDR2 FYNNEI. Germline trimming cut 5 bases from V and 4 bases from J; bases unmatched to any gene: 9. CDR3 in DNA: TGTGCCAGCAGTAAACGCCGGGACAGGCCCTATGGCTACACCTTC. It yields the protein CASSKRRDRPYGYTF. Based on the CDR3 plus reference TRBV2 and TRBJ1-2, the full variable domain is EPEVTQTPSHQVTQMGQEVILRCVPISNHLYFYWYRQILGQKVEFLVSFYNNEISEKSEIFDDQFSVERPDGSNFTLKIRSTKLEDSAMYFCASSKRRDRPYGYTFGSGTRLTVV.

This chain uses TRBV18 with TRBJ1-4; D uncertain. The V gene's germline CDR1 is KGHSH and CDR2 LQKENI. V was shortened by 1 base and J by 8 bases, with 14 bases between the two germline ends. CDR3 length: 15 residues. CDR3 residues: CASSPRSLTGEKLFF. The DNA for the CDR3 is TGTGCCAGCTCACCACGGAGTCTCACGGGGGAAAAACTGTTTTTT.

J is TRBJ2-3 and V is TRBV7-6, with D unresolved. The CDR3 covers 15 residues. Germline CDR1 SGHVS, CDR2 FNYEAQ. Trimming shortened V by 5 bases and J by 2 bases, and 14 bases separated the two germline ends. The CDR3: CASSPLPISTDTQYF. CDR3 bases: TGTGCCAGCAGCCCGCTCCCGATCTCCACAGATACGCAGTATTTT. Looking up the rest from reference TRBV7-6 and TRBJ2-3 gives the full variable domain: GAGVSQSPRYKVTKRGQDVALRCDPISGHVSLYWYRQALGQGPEFLTYFNYEAQQDKSGLPNDRFSAERPEGSISTLTIQRTEQRDSAMYRCASSPLPISTDTQYFGPGTRLTVL.

This rearrangement joins TRBV28 to TRBJ1-5; D remains unclear. With 7 bases removed from V and 6 bases from J, the gap between germline ends came to 13 bases. CDR1 is MDHEN, CDR2 SYDVKM, per germline. CDR3 length: 13 residues. CDR3 nucleotides: TGTGCCAGCATAACCACCGGAACTCAGCCCCAGCATTTT. Translated, it gives CASITTGTQPQHF.

The rearrangement uses TRBV18 and TRBJ2-5; 7 nucleotides align to TRBD2. The CDR3 extends over 16 amino acids. The V and J ends lost 1 base and 9 bases, in that order; junction bases with no gene match: 14. Germline V lookup: CDR1 KGHSH, CDR2 LQKENI. CDR3 bases: TGTGCCAGCTCACCACTCCGTGCAGCTATGGGGGGGGCCCAGTACTTC. Protein product: CASSPLRAAMGGAQYF.

The chain combines TRBV19 with TRBJ1-1; D might be TRBD1 (5 bases). There are 16 residues in the CDR3. Germline lookup yields CDR1 LNHDA and CDR2 SQIVND (reference sequence). Trimming took 2 bases from V and 7 from J, leaving 20 bases between them. Here the CDR3 DNA reads TGTGCCAGTAGTATATTGAGGAGTAGCAGGGCAGATGAAGCTTTCTTT. Amino acids: CASSILRSSRADEAFF. Full variable domain (missing parts from reference TRBV19 and TRBJ1-1): DGGITQSPKYLFRKEGQNVTLSCEQNLNHDAMYWYRQDPGQGLRLIYYSQIVNDFQKGDIAEGYSVSREKKESFPLTVTSAQKNPTAFYLCASSILRSSRADEAFFGQGTRLTVV.

This chain uses TRBV2 with TRBJ1-3; unclear D gene. With 6 bases removed from V and 4 bases from J, the gap between germline ends came to 13 bases. Germline V gene sequence: CDR1 SNHLY, CDR2 FYNNEI. This CDR3 is 14 amino acids long. In nucleotides, the CDR3 is TGTGCCAGCAGACGTACGACGGGAGGAAACACCATATATTTT. Translating it yields CASRRTTGGNTIYF.

This clone was seen just once. The sample contains more than one DNA sequence encoding this CDR3. The rearrangement uses TRBV5-1 and TRBJ2-5, with 11 bases aligning to TRBD2. This CDR3 has 15 amino acids. The germline gives CDR1 SGHRS, CDR2 YFSETQ. V lost 1 base and J lost 4; bases outside the gene matches: 3. Here the CDR3 DNA reads TGCGCCAGCAGCTTGACTAGCGGGGGAGGAGAGACCCAGTACTTC. Translation: CASSLTSGGGETQYF. The whole variable domain, filled in from reference TRBV5-1 and TRBJ2-5, reads KAGVTQTPRYLIKTRGQQVTLSCSPISGHRSVSWYQQTPGQGLQFLFEYFSETQRNKGNFPGRFSGRQFSNSRSEMNVSTLELGDSALYLCASSLTSGGGETQYFGPGTRLLVL.

The rearrangement uses TRBV23-1 and TRBJ1-2; no reliable D call. TRBV23-1 is recorded as an ORF, its role being uncertain. The ends were cut back, 0 bases at V and 8 bases at J, with 13 bases in the middle. The CDR3 has 14 residues. DNA for the CDR3: TGCGCCAGCAGTCAATCTGTGGGTTTTTTGGGCTACACCTTC. Its protein product is CASSQSVGFLGYTF.

This clone was counted a single time. The chain recombines TRBV3-1 (or the pseudogene TRBV3-2) with TRBJ1-1; D unclear. Germline V gene sequence: CDR1 LGHDT, CDR2 YNNKEL (reference sequence). Trimming shortened V by 1 base and J by 0 bases, and 6 bases separated the two germline ends. The CDR3 extends over 14 amino acids. The CDR3 DNA follows: TGTGCCAGCAGCCAAGTCACAGTGAACACTGAAGCTTTCTTT. Protein: CASSQVTVNTEAFF.

This clone was counted only a few times. The V call is TRBV5-6, the J call TRBJ1-1, with a possible D match to TRBD1 (5 bases). V gave up 5 bases and J gave up 0 bases, with 23 bases separating them. Germline V gene lookup returns CDR1 SGHDT and CDR2 YYEEEE. This CDR3 spans 18 amino acids. CDR3 sequence: CASRSLGGLFRLNTEAFF. The CDR3 coding sequence is TGTGCCAGCAGATCGCTGGGGGGACTCTTTCGCTTGAACACTGAAGCTTTCTTT.

J is TRBJ1-1 and V is TRBV4-3; TRBD1 is a possible D gene (5 bases). The CDR3 is made up of 15 amino acids. CDR1 LGHNA and CDR2 YSLEER come from the germline V gene. V lost 0 bases, J lost 1 base, and 9 bases lay in between. This CDR3 reads CASSQDGGGNTEAFF. CDR3 sequence (DNA): TGCGCCAGCAGCCAAGATGGGGGGGGGAACACTGAAGCTTTCTTT.

The CDR3 DNA reads as TGTGCCAGCAGTAGGACAGGGGTCATCCAGCCCCAGCATTTT. It yields the protein CASSRTGVIQPQHF. The chain employs TRBV6-2 or TRBV6-3 and TRBJ1-5, with 9 bases that match TRBD1. There are 14 residues in the CDR3. The ends lost 5 bases at V and 7 bases at J; junction bases unmatched: 6. Per germline, CDR1 MNHEY and CDR2 SVGEGT.

This rearrangement joins TRBV18 to TRBJ1-2; 8 bases are a match to TRBD1. V lost 0 bases to trimming and J lost 8 bases; unmatched junction nucleotides: 8. The CDR3 loop spans 15 amino acids. CDR1 is KGHSH and CDR2 is LQKENI in the germline V gene. CDR3 region: CASSPPSGGLGGYTF. The DNA for the CDR3 is TGTGCCAGCTCACCACCGTCAGGGGGCCTGGGGGGCTACACCTTC.

The J gene is TRBJ2-3, the V gene TRBV29-1, with TRBD1 identical over 8 bases. Per germline, CDR1 SQVTM and CDR2 ANQGSEA. The J segment lost 3 bases and the V segment lost 6 bases, leaving 11 bases of the junction unmatched. The CDR3 totals 15 residues. CDR3 DNA: TGCAGCGTCCTCGATTGGACAGGGTCGACAGATACGCAGTATTTT. Residues: CSVLDWTGSTDTQYF.

CDR3 in amino acids: CAIPSRGALNEQFF. The CDR3 region has the DNA TGTGCCATCCCTTCGCGGGGGGCTTTAAATGAGCAGTTCTTC. The chain is built from TRBV10-3 and TRBJ2-1; TRBD2 matches 8 bases. The CDR3 contains 14 residues. Germline V gene data show CDR1 as ENHRY and CDR2 as SYGVKD. With 8 bases clipped from V and 7 bases from J, the junction kept 10 bases outside the gene matches.

This rearrangement joins TRBV2 to TRBJ1-1; D remains ambiguous. The CDR3 extends over 11 amino acids. V lost 2 bases and J lost 3, with 1 base in between. Germline CDR1 reads SNHLY; CDR2 reads FYNNEI. This CDR3 reads CASSEYTEAFF. CDR3 bases: TGTGCCAGCAGTGAATACACTGAAGCTTTCTTT. The full variable domain, its missing parts supplied by reference TRBV2 and TRBJ1-1, is EPEVTQTPSHQVTQMGQEVILRCVPISNHLYFYWYRQILGQKVEFLVSFYNNEISEKSEIFDDQFSVERPDGSNFTLKIRSTKLEDSAMYFCASSEYTEAFFGQGTRLTVV.

The chain is built from TRBV5-4 and TRBJ2-5; 7 nucleotides match TRBD1. Germline V gene lookup returns CDR1 SGHNT and CDR2 YYREEE (reference sequence). The junction had 5 bases not matched to a gene; V was cut back by 1 base and J by 2 bases. CDR3 size: 15 residues. CDR3 region: CASSLRSGQQETQYF. For the CDR3, the DNA is TGTGCCAGCAGCTTGAGGTCGGGACAGCAAGAGACCCAGTACTTC. Combining the CDR3 with reference TRBV5-4 and TRBJ2-5 gives the whole variable domain ETGVTQSPTHLIKTRGQQVTLRCSSQSGHNTVSWYQQALGQGPQFIFQYYREEENGRGNFPPRFSGLQFPNYSSELNVNALELDDSALYLCASSLRSGQQETQYFGPGTRLLVL.

The V gene is TRBV6-5, the J gene TRBJ2-7; perhaps TRBD2 as D (5 bases). The CDR3 is made up of 13 amino acids. Trimming left V 2 bases short and J 3 bases short, with 8 bases between. Germline V gives CDR1 MNHEY, CDR2 SVGAGI. The CDR3 sequence is CASSYKEGYEQYF. CDR3 DNA: TGTGCCAGCAGTTACAAAGAGGGCTACGAGCAGTACTTC.

The J gene is TRBJ2-3, the V gene TRBV5-4; 8 nucleotides line up with TRBD1. CDR1 and CDR2 (germline): SGHNT, YYREEE (reference sequence). This CDR3 has 15 amino acids. Unmatched junction bases numbered 3, after V lost 1 base and J lost 2 bases. The CDR3 sequence is CASSLPQGATDTQYF. The CDR3 bases are TGTGCCAGCAGCTTGCCCCAGGGGGCCACAGATACGCAGTATTTT.

The V and J genes are TRBV7-6 and TRBJ2-2, with D maybe TRBD1 (6 bases). Trimming took off 6 bases at V and 6 bases at J, with 14 bases between the two ends. This CDR3 is 14 amino acids long. Per germline, CDR1 SGHVS and CDR2 FNYEAQ. This CDR3 reads CASSRSQGAGELFF. The CDR3, as DNA: TGTGCCAGCAGTCGTTCACAGGGCGCCGGGGAGCTGTTTTTT.

The gene calls are TRBV2 and TRBJ1-5; D possibly corresponds to TRBD1 (5 bases). V lost 4 bases to trimming and J lost 2 bases, with 9 bases between them. Per the germline V gene, CDR1 is SNHLY and CDR2 is FYNNEI. The CDR3 is made up of 14 amino acids. CDR3 sequence (DNA): TGTGCCAGCAGTGCAGTAGGGGGCAATCAGCCCCAGCATTTT. It codes for CASSAVGGNQPQHF.

The chain has TRBV9 and TRBJ2-1; weak D call: TRBD1 (5 bases). With 0 bases removed from V and 1 base from J, the gap between germline ends came to 8 bases. Looked up from germline, CDR1 is SGDLS and CDR2 is YYNGEE. CDR3 length: 15 amino acids. The CDR3 reads CASSVEGASYNEQFF. DNA for the CDR3: TGTGCCAGCAGCGTAGAAGGGGCATCCTACAATGAGCAGTTCTTC.

This chain links TRBV7-2 with TRBJ2-1, with TRBD2 matching over 10 bases. The CDR3 runs to 16 residues. Germline V CDR1 and CDR2: SGHTA, FQGNSA. Trimming cost V 2 bases and J 3 bases; bases outside gene matches: 4. The CDR3 here is CASSLRPSGSYNEQFF. In DNA, the CDR3 is TGTGCCAGCAGCTTAAGGCCTAGCGGGAGCTACAATGAGCAGTTCTTC.

This chain connects TRBV9 to TRBJ1-5; perhaps TRBD1 as D (5 bases). V lost 0 bases, J lost 3 bases, and 10 bases lay in between. Germline V CDR1 and CDR2: SGDLS, YYNGEE. The CDR3 totals 15 residues. CDR3 region: CASSVVAGANQPQHF. DNA of the CDR3: TGTGCCAGCAGCGTAGTTGCTGGGGCCAATCAGCCCCAGCATTTT. The full variable domain, with the rest looked up from reference TRBV9 and TRBJ1-5, is DSGVTQTPKHLITATGQRVTLRCSPRSGDLSVYWYQQSLDQGLQFLIQYYNGEERAKGNILERFSAQQFPDLHSELNLSSLELGDSALYFCASSVVAGANQPQHFGDGTRLSIL.

The chain is built from TRBV5-1 and TRBJ1-1, with 8 positions matching TRBD1. Per germline, CDR1 SGHRS and CDR2 YFSETQ. This CDR3 contains 16 residues. V dropped 0 bases and J dropped 1; count of bases not matched to a gene: 5. In nucleotides, the CDR3 is TGCGCCAGCAGCTTGGCCAGGGGGCCGGGGAACACTGAAGCTTTCTTT. This translates into CASSLARGPGNTEAFF.

The chain employs TRBV10-1 and TRBJ1-3; D is uncertain. This CDR3 is 11 amino acids long. The ends were cut back, 3 bases at V and 4 bases at J, with 1 base in the middle. Germline V lookup: CDR1 WNHNN, CDR2 SYGVQD (reference sequence). The CDR3 DNA sequence: TGCGCCAGCAGTGAAGGAAACACCATATATTTT. It yields the protein CASSEGNTIYF.

DNA for the CDR3: TGTGCCAGCAGCTTAGTCCAGGTTCCCTATGGCTACACCTTC. It codes for CASSLVQVPYGYTF. The chain uses TRBV11-2 and TRBJ1-2; D is ambiguous. Germline CDR1 is SGHAT and CDR2 is FQNNGV. The length of the CDR3 is 14 residues. V lost 1 base, J lost 4 bases, and 10 bases lay in between.